Below are 11 T cell receptor beta chains sequenced from a single sample in a study of cytomegalovirus exposure and HLA in healthy donors. Primers included in the PCR were 60 Vbeta and 13 Jbeta primers. Sequencing used immunoSEQ multiplex PCR; TCRdb keeps in-frame clones, though not all of them. The data hold about 78,000 clones, with more than 65% observed a single time. Sequences were obtained from PBMCs. The receptor source for this set is a middle-aged woman in good health and CMV-seropositive.

This clone showed up just once. The chain carries TRBV5-1 and TRBJ2-3; D perhaps matches TRBD1 (6 bases). V lost 7 bases and J lost 2, with 17 bases in between. Per the germline V gene, CDR1 is SGHRS and CDR2 is YFSETQ. This CDR3 comprises 15 residues. CDR3 DNA: TGCGCCAGCTGGACGGCTACAGGGACCACAGATACGCAGTATTTT. Its translation is CASWTATGTTDTQYF.

This sequence joins TRBV5-1 and TRBJ2-5, with a weak D call TRBD2 (5 bases). Between the trimmed V and J ends, which lost 5 bases and 2 bases, there was a span of 10 bases. Germline CDR1 SGHRS, CDR2 YFSETQ. The CDR3 runs 13 residues. CDR3 region: CASRMGEQETQYF. The DNA of the CDR3 is TGCGCCAGCAGGATGGGAGAACAAGAGACCCAGTACTTC.

This clone was recorded a few times. This chain uses TRBV19 with TRBJ2-1, with a weak D call TRBD1 (5 bases). Germline V gene lookup returns CDR1 LNHDA and CDR2 SQIVND (reference sequence). CDR3 size: 12 residues. The germline V and J ends were trimmed by 9 bases and 6 bases, with 12 bases remaining between them. The CDR3, as DNA: TGTGCCAGCTCCAGGGTTCGCAATGAGCAGTTCTTC. This encodes CASSRVRNEQFF. The whole variable domain, filled in from reference TRBV19 and TRBJ2-1, reads DGGITQSPKYLFRKEGQNVTLSCEQNLNHDAMYWYRQDPGQGLRLIYYSQIVNDFQKGDIAEGYSVSREKKESFPLTVTSAQKNPTAFYLCASSRVRNEQFFGPGTRLTVL.

This rearrangement joins TRBV5-1 to TRBJ2-5, with D possibly being TRBD1 (6 bases). V shed 3 bases and J shed 4 bases, with 16 bases lying between them. Germline assignment: CDR1 SGHRS and CDR2 YFSETQ. There are 15 residues in the CDR3. The CDR3 reads CASSSEQGWGETQYF. CDR3 bases: TGCGCCAGCAGCTCGGAACAGGGATGGGGAGAGACCCAGTACTTC.

The chain combines TRBV5-1 with TRBJ2-3; 7 nucleotides agree with TRBD2. Unmatched junction bases numbered 10, after V lost 4 bases and J lost 2 bases. Germline values: CDR1 SGHRS, CDR2 YFSETQ. CDR3 length: 16 amino acids. CDR3 in amino acids: CASSPRGSGNTDTQYF. The CDR3 coding sequence is TGCGCCAGCAGCCCTCGTGGCAGCGGGAACACAGATACGCAGTATTTT.

The V and J genes are TRBV27 and TRBJ1-2; maybe TRBD1 (6 bases). CDR3 length: 13 amino acids. Deletions cut 7 bases from V and 7 bases from J, with 16 bases between. The germline V gene encodes CDR1 MNHEY and CDR2 SMNVEV (reference sequence). CDR3 residues: CASTEDRMSGYTF. The CDR3, as DNA: TGTGCCAGCACCGAGGACAGAATGAGTGGCTACACCTTC.

The chain couples TRBV7-8 to TRBJ2-7; TRBD2 is a possible D gene (6 bases). V was trimmed by 2 bases and J by 1 base, leaving 12 bases between them. The CDR3 has 15 amino acids. Per germline, CDR1 SGHVS and CDR2 FQNEAQ. The CDR3 DNA reads TGTGCCAGCAGCTTACCTAGCGCCGGATCCTACGAGCAGTACTTC. Translated, it gives CASSLPSAGSYEQYF.

Here the CDR3 reads CASSLGGQGFAGNTIYF. CDR3 nucleotide sequence: TGTGCCAGCAGCTTGGGGGGACAGGGGTTTGCTGGAAACACCATATATTTT. The V call is TRBV5-4, the J call TRBJ1-3, with TRBD1 matching 10 bases. The V and J ends lost 0 bases and 2 bases, in that order; junction bases with no gene match: 5. The CDR3 length is 17 residues. Germline lookup yields CDR1 SGHNT and CDR2 YYREEE (reference sequence).

Ten or more counts support this clone. The rearrangement uses TRBV6-5 and TRBJ2-7, with TRBD1 identical over 10 bases. Trimming took 5 bases from V and 3 from J; bases not matched to a gene: 7. CDR1 MNHEY and CDR2 SVGAGI come from the germline V gene. The CDR3 is 15 residues long. The CDR3 DNA reads as TGTGCCAGCAGTAAGACCGGGACAGGGGACTACGAGCAGTACTTC. This gives the protein CASSKTGTGDYEQYF.

In nucleotides, the CDR3 is TGTGCCAGCAGCTCTGGAGGGAGGGGTGAGCAGTTCTTC. Encoded protein: CASSSGGRGEQFF. The chain uses TRBV7-3 and TRBJ2-1; the match to TRBD2 covers 7 bases. Trimming removed 4 bases from V and 9 bases from J; junction bases left unmatched: 6. There are 13 residues in the CDR3. Germline CDR1 SGHTA, CDR2 FQGTGA.

This clone was picked up one time. The chain uses TRBV30 and TRBJ1-5; TRBD1 is a possible D gene (6 bases). With 0 bases removed from V and 0 bases from J, the gap between germline ends came to 12 bases. The length of the CDR3 is 16 residues. Germline CDR1 and CDR2: GTSNPN and SVGIG (reference sequence). The CDR3 nucleotides read TGTGCCTGGAGTGTAGGGACATCATATAGCAATCAGCCCCAGCATTTT. It yields the protein CAWSVGTSYSNQPQHF.